This TCR beta chain originates from a study of OX40 agonist ivuxolimab in advanced cancers. Regarding the study as a whole: Fewer expanded clones were found on average in CD4+ than in CD8+ T cells.

Of note for this clone: Its antigen is currently unknown.

The CDR3 spans 16 residues. Germline CDR1 and CDR2: MGHRA and YSYEKL. Unmatched junction bases numbered 7, after V lost 4 bases and J lost 4 bases. This table comes from immunoSEQ multiplex PCR, and its TCRdb copy is limited to in-frame clones, with some not included. The table shows over 80,000 clones, with 86% occurring only once. This clonotype originated in an adult with an advanced solid tumor such as melanoma, head and neck, liver or kidney cancer. The starting material was CD4+ or CD8+ T cells sorted from blood, obtained in a trial of the OX40 agonist ivuxolimab. The chain links TRBV4-1 to TRBJ2-2, with 9 bases identical to TRBD1. CDR3: CASSPGDRAGTGELFF. CDR3 nucleotides: TGCGCCAGCAGCCCGGGGGACAGGGCGGGCACCGGGGAGCTGTTTTTT.